These 21 T cell receptor beta chains came from one sample sequenced in a study of blood T cells in healthy people across ages. Sample-barcoded 5' priming and a J-beta primer mix drove a second PCR of about 6 to 12 cycles. TCRdb independently ran MiXCR on the 5' RACE reads; one entry per CDR3 protein. The data show 1.5 million to 2 million distinct CDR3 sequences, about two fifths seen once. The sequencing sample was made of blood. The receptors shown here come from a human donor in good health.

The CDR3 reads CASSSYRETNSPLHF. The CDR3 nucleotides are TGTGCCAGCAGCTCGTACAGGGAGACAAATTCACCCCTCCACTTT. The J gene is TRBJ1-6, the V gene TRBV7-9; D is perhaps TRBD1 (6 bases). The V gene lost 4 bases and the J gene lost 7 bases, with 14 bases spanning the gap. Germline V gene lookup returns CDR1 SEHNR and CDR2 FQNEAQ (reference sequence). The CDR3 loop spans 15 amino acids.

The rearrangement uses TRBV29-1 and TRBJ2-4, with D hard to call. V was trimmed by 4 bases and J by 13 bases, leaving 26 bases between them. The CDR3 extends over 15 amino acids. Germline assignment: CDR1 SQVTM and CDR2 ANQGSEA. CDR3 DNA: TGCAGCGTTGTAACGATCCGTACCCTCTACAATGAGCAGTACTTC. Its translation: CSVVTIRTLYNEQYF.

This clonotype was observed a single time. The rearrangement links TRBV9 to TRBJ2-2; maybe TRBD2 (6 bases). The V and J ends lost 0 bases and 6 bases respectively, with 18 bases between them. The length of the CDR3 is 17 residues. The germline CDR1 and CDR2 sequences are SGDLS and YYNGEE. The CDR3 coding sequence is TGTGCCAGCAGCGTAGAGCTAGCGTCCGACTTACCCGGGGAGCTGTTTTTT. Protein sequence: CASSVELASDLPGELFF.

This clonotype was observed a few times. The V gene is TRBV7-9, the J gene TRBJ2-1, with no clear D. Per the germline V gene, CDR1 is SEHNR and CDR2 is FQNEAQ (reference sequence). V lost 1 base, J lost 12 bases, and 19 bases lay in between. This CDR3 spans 15 amino acids. This CDR3 is CASSLVVYGPPRQFF. CDR3 nucleotide sequence: TGTGCCAGCAGCTTAGTGGTATACGGCCCACCGCGGCAGTTCTTC.

The J gene is TRBJ1-2, the V gene TRBV6-2 or TRBV6-3, with D perhaps matching TRBD1 (5 bases). Germline values: CDR1 MNHEY, CDR2 SVGEGT. This CDR3 region has 15 residues. With 5 bases removed from V and 2 bases from J, the gap between germline ends came to 15 bases. The CDR3: CASSASRVWNYGYTF. The CDR3 DNA reads as TGTGCCAGCAGTGCCTCCAGGGTGTGGAACTATGGCTACACCTTC.

V is TRBV14 and J is TRBJ1-2, with TRBD1 as a possible D gene (5 bases). The germline V gene has CDR1 SGHDN and CDR2 FVKESK. The CDR3 consists of 15 residues. With 4 bases removed from V and 4 bases from J, the gap between germline ends came to 16 bases. The CDR3 sequence is CASSRGQGTFYGYTF. In nucleotides, the CDR3 is TGTGCCAGCAGCCGCGGACAAGGGACTTTCTATGGCTACACCTTC. Based on the CDR3 plus reference TRBV14 and TRBJ1-2, the full variable domain is EAGVTQFPSHSVIEKGQTVTLRCDPISGHDNLYWYRRVMGKEIKFLLHFVKESKQDESGMPNNRFLAERTGGTYSTLKVQPAELEDSGVYFCASSRGQGTFYGYTFGSGTRLTVV.

The chain's CDR3 is CASSLSGGRVYEQYF. The CDR3 DNA reads as TGTGCCAGCAGCCTTTCAGGGGGTCGCGTCTACGAGCAGTACTTC. The chain uses TRBV7-2 and TRBJ2-4; TRBD1 agrees at 7 bases. The assigned J gene may be wrong: the sequence end matches TRBJ2-7 better. This CDR3 contains 15 residues. Germline CDR1 and CDR2: SGHTA and FQGNSA.

This clonotype appeared a few times. The J gene is TRBJ1-6, the V gene TRBV12-3 or TRBV12-4; D gene ambiguous. V was clipped by 3 bases and J by 10 bases, with 13 bases between them. The CDR3 runs 14 residues. DNA for the CDR3: TGTGCCAGCAGTTTCACCGACGTAAGCTCACCCCTCCACTTT. This sequence encodes CASSFTDVSSPLHF.

The chain is built from TRBV5-4 and TRBJ2-3; 7 nucleotides agree with TRBD2. Germline values: CDR1 SGHNT, CDR2 YYREEE (reference sequence). Trimming took 5 bases from V and 0 from J; bases not matched to a gene: 6. CDR3 length equals 15 residues. The CDR3 DNA reads TGTGCCAGCAGAGCCACTAGCGCTAGCACAGATACGCAGTATTTT. Protein: CASRATSASTDTQYF.

The chain links TRBV10-3 to TRBJ1-1; D is unresolved. Trimming stripped 0 bases from V and 1 base from J, with 15 bases between. CDR3 length: 17 residues. Germline lookup yields CDR1 ENHRY and CDR2 SYGVKD. CDR3 DNA: TGTGCCATCAGTGAGTCACGAGGTGACTGGGGGAACACTGAAGCTTTCTTT. It encodes CAISESRGDWGNTEAFF.

This chain uses TRBV27 with TRBJ2-6; D not certain. Germline CDR1 MNHEY, CDR2 SMNVEV (reference sequence). Trimming left V 8 bases short and J 1 base short, with 12 bases between. The CDR3 spans 15 residues. The CDR3 sequence: CASGWSPSGANVLTF. CDR3 bases: TGTGCCAGCGGATGGAGTCCTTCTGGGGCCAACGTCCTGACTTTC.

This clonotype was counted between two and nine times. The V gene is TRBV6-2 or TRBV6-3, the J gene TRBJ2-5; D may be TRBD1 (5 bases). Trimming stripped 7 bases from V and 0 bases from J, with 12 bases between. This CDR3 is built from 14 residues. The V gene's germline CDR1 is MNHEY and CDR2 SVGEGT. The CDR3 protein is CASTKDTYQETQYF. In nucleotides, the CDR3 is TGTGCCAGCACCAAGGACACGTACCAAGAGACCCAGTACTTC.

The chain couples TRBV18 to TRBJ2-1; perhaps TRBD2 as D (5 bases). The V and J ends lost 2 bases and 1 base respectively, with 9 bases between them. CDR1 is KGHSH, CDR2 LQKENI, per germline. The CDR3 has 15 amino acids. For the CDR3, the DNA is TGTGCCAGCTCACCAGAGGGTAGGTCCTACAATGAGCAGTTCTTC. Protein: CASSPEGRSYNEQFF.

Turning to this clonotype: At one of its ends the junction is not consistent with the germline gene, which may arise from a read error. The V and J genes are TRBV14 and TRBJ2-7; weak D call: TRBD2 (5 bases). From germline, CDR1 is SGHDN and CDR2 FVKESK. The CDR3 runs 12 residues. CDR3 sequence (DNA): TGTGCCTGCAGCGTACTCATCGGGAAGCAGTACTTC. The encoded protein is CACSVLIGKQYF. Based on the CDR3 plus reference TRBV14 and TRBJ2-7, the full variable domain is EAGVTQFPSHSVIEKGQTVTLRCDPISGHDNLYWYRRVMGKEIKFLLHFVKESKQDESGMPNNRFLAERTGGTYSTLKVQPAELEDSGVYFCACSVLIGKQYFGPGTRLTVT.

V and J are TRBV7-3 and TRBJ2-1; TRBD2 agrees at 8 bases. Germline values: CDR1 SGHTA, CDR2 FQGTGA. With V trimmed by 1 base and J by 8 bases, 7 bases remained unmatched. CDR3 length: 15 amino acids. The CDR3 nucleotides read TGTGCCAGCAGCTTAATGGGGACTAGTAGCGATGAGCAGTTCTTC. Translating it yields CASSLMGTSSDEQFF.

This clonotype was picked up a small number of times. At one boundary the junction diverges from the germline segment, which might be a read error. The gene calls are TRBV4-2 and TRBJ1-1; D is uncertain. Germline CDR1 and CDR2: LGHNA and YNFKEQ. The CDR3 runs 13 residues. The CDR3 nucleotides read TGTGCCAGCAGCCAACTCTGGAACACTGAGGCTTTCTTT. It is translated as CASSQLWNTEAFF.

This clonotype was found a few times. The V gene is TRBV29-1, the J gene TRBJ2-1; D is possibly TRBD2 (5 bases). Germline CDR1 reads SQVTM; CDR2 reads ANQGSEA. The CDR3 spans 13 residues. V lost 5 bases and J lost 0, with 8 bases in between. CDR3: CSVSGNSYNEQFF. The CDR3 DNA sequence: TGCAGCGTTTCGGGGAACTCCTACAATGAGCAGTTCTTC.

This sequence joins TRBV15 and TRBJ2-4; 7 bases align to TRBD1. Germline CDR1 is LNHNV and CDR2 is YYDKDF (reference sequence). This CDR3 is 13 amino acids long. Trimming cost V 5 bases and J 7 bases; bases outside gene matches: 5. CDR3 DNA sequence: TGTGCCACCAGCGGTCTACAGGGGAACATTCAGTACTTC. It yields the protein CATSGLQGNIQYF.

The CDR3 nucleotides read TGTGCCAGCAGTGCACCGGGACAGGGCCCAGAAAAACTGTTTTTT. It codes for CASSAPGQGPEKLFF. The chain is built from TRBV28 and TRBJ1-4, with 9 bases fitting TRBD1. This CDR3 region has 15 residues. Germline lookup yields CDR1 MDHEN and CDR2 SYDVKM. The J segment lost 8 bases and the V segment lost 5 bases, leaving 9 bases of the junction unmatched.

The chain joins TRBV15 to TRBJ2-1; D is ambiguous. From germline, CDR1 is LNHNV and CDR2 YYDKDF (reference sequence). The CDR3 has 16 amino acids. Trimming shortened V by 1 base and J by 0 bases, and 10 bases separated the two germline ends. Here the CDR3 reads CATSRVWASSYNEQFF. DNA for the CDR3: TGTGCCACCAGCAGAGTCTGGGCGAGCTCCTACAATGAGCAGTTCTTC.

The chain recombines TRBV7-2 with TRBJ2-7, with D possibly matching TRBD1 (6 bases). Trimming removed 5 bases from V and 1 base from J, with 12 bases in between. CDR3 size: 14 residues. Germline values: CDR1 SGHTA, CDR2 FQGNSA. The CDR3 loop reads CASSPFRGSYEQYF. DNA of the CDR3: TGTGCCAGCAGCCCATTCAGGGGTTCCTACGAGCAGTACTTC. The whole variable domain, remainder taken from reference TRBV7-2 and TRBJ2-7, is GAGVSQSPSNKVTEKGKDVELRCDPISGHTALYWYRQSLGQGLEFLIYFQGNSAPDKSGLPSDRFSAERTGGSVSTLTIQRTQQEDSAVYLCASSPFRGSYEQYFGPGTRLTVT.